This note documents a single T cell receptor (beta chain) sequence. Its matching antigen is unknown. These data are taken from a study of identifying expanded T cells in peripheral blood. The trim removed 3 bases at V and 1 base at J, leaving 6 bases unmatched. The CDR3 has 15 residues. Germline lookup yields CDR1 SGHNT and CDR2 YYREEE (reference sequence). TCRdb's table, derived via immunoSEQ multiplex PCR, lists solely in-frame clones and lacks some. The sample carries 50,000 or so clones, roughly 90% recorded once. The study's findings and limits: Over two and four weeks, about 17 and 20 clones changed, versus roughly 1.1 between replicates.

This clonotype was sampled from a person between 18 and 75 years old in good health. The chain has TRBV5-4 and TRBJ1-1; 7 positions match TRBD1. The sequenced sample consisted of blood. The CDR3 bases are TGTGCCAGCAGCTCAAAGGGACAGCCGAACACTGAAGCTTTCTTT. Translation gives CASSSKGQPNTEAFF.